Below, 5 T cell receptor beta chains from the same sample are listed, as sequenced in a study of blood T cell repertoires in COVID-19. TCRdb keeps only in-frame clones here, not all; method: immunoSEQ multiplex PCR. Seen here are approximately 200,000 clones, 70% to 90% observed once, and the top ten hold 1.2%. Sequencing input: PBMCs or T cells enriched from blood (not recorded which). These receptors all stem from a man aged 25 to 45 who had recovered from COVID-19.

This chain connects TRBV18 to TRBJ1-4; 8 bases align to TRBD1. CDR3 length equals 18 residues. Germline values: CDR1 KGHSH, CDR2 LQKENI. After removal of 1 base from V and 2 bases from J, the junction contained 9 bases not matched to a gene. The CDR3 sequence is CASSPQQGARDTNEKLFF. The CDR3 DNA is TGTGCCAGCTCACCACAGCAGGGGGCTAGGGACACTAATGAAAAACTGTTTTTT. Supplemented by reference TRBV18 and TRBJ1-4, the full variable domain reads NAGVMQNPRHLVRRRGQEARLRCSPMKGHSHVYWYRQLPEEGLKFMVYLQKENIIDESGMPKERFSAEFPKEGPSILRIQQVVRGDSAAYFCASSPQQGARDTNEKLFFGSGTQLSVL.

The chain uses TRBV7-8 and TRBJ2-7; 10 bases match TRBD2. CDR1 is SGHVS, CDR2 FQNEAQ, per germline. The CDR3 extends over 15 amino acids. Trimming at V came to 5 bases and at J to 4 bases, leaving 8 bases not matched to a gene. Here the CDR3 DNA reads TGTGCCAGCAGCCCAAAGCGGGGGGGAACATACGAGCAGTACTTC. Residues: CASSPKRGGTYEQYF.

V gene TRBV15 combines with J gene TRBJ2-7, with a weak D call TRBD1 (6 bases). CDR3 length: 14 amino acids. V shed 6 bases and J shed 6 bases, with 18 bases lying between them. Germline values: CDR1 LNHNV, CDR2 YYDKDF (reference sequence). CDR3 amino acids: CATSGTYRAGEQYF. DNA for the CDR3: TGTGCCACCAGTGGAACGTACAGGGCCGGCGAGCAGTACTTC.

The rearrangement uses TRBV11-2 and TRBJ2-2, with TRBD2 matching over 11 bases. CDR3 length: 17 residues. In germline, CDR1 is SGHAT, CDR2 FQNNGV. Germline trimming cut 5 bases from V and 4 bases from J; bases unmatched to any gene: 9. The CDR3 loop is CASSPFRLAGTTGELFF. For the CDR3, the DNA is TGTGCCAGCAGCCCCTTCAGACTAGCGGGGACCACCGGGGAGCTGTTTTTT.

The rearrangement joins TRBV5-1 to TRBJ2-7, with TRBD2 matching 11 bases. The CDR3 contains 18 residues. The ends lost 2 bases at V and 3 bases at J; junction bases unmatched: 13. Germline values: CDR1 SGHRS, CDR2 YFSETQ. For the CDR3, the DNA is TGCGCCAGCAGCTTAAAGGCGACTAGCGGGACTCTACACTACGAGCAGTACTTC. Its translation: CASSLKATSGTLHYEQYF. Combining the CDR3 with reference TRBV5-1 and TRBJ2-7 gives the whole variable domain KAGVTQTPRYLIKTRGQQVTLSCSPISGHRSVSWYQQTPGQGLQFLFEYFSETQRNKGNFPGRFSGRQFSNSRSEMNVSTLELGDSALYLCASSLKATSGTLHYEQYFGPGTRLTVT.